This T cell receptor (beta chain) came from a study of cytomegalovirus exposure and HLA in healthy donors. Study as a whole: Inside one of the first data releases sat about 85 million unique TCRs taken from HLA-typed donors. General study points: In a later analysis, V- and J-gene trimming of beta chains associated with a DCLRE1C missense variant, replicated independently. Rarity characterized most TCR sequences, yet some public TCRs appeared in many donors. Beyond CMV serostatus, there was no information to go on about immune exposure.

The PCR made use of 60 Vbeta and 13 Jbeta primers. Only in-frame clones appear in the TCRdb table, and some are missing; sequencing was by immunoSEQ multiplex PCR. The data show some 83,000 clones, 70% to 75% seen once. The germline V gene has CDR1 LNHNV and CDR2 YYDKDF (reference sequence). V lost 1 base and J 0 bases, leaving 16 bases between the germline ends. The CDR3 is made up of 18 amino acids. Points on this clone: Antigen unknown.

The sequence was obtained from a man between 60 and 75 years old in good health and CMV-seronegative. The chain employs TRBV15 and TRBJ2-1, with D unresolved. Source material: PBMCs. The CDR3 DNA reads TGTGCCACCAGCAGAGTGAGTAGCCCCGGTGTCTCCTACAATGAGCAGTTCTTC. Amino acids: CATSRVSSPGVSYNEQFF.